The following is a T cell receptor beta chain sequence with its context. This entry belongs to a study of cytomegalovirus exposure and HLA in healthy donors. The wider study: Inside one of the first data releases sat around 77 million unique TCRs taken from HLA-typed donors.

Researchers ran the PCR with 60 Vbeta and 13 Jbeta primers. TCRdb keeps only in-frame clones here, not all; method: immunoSEQ multiplex PCR. The sample consists of about 160,000 clones, 85% of them appearing once. V dropped 4 bases and J dropped 4; count of bases not matched to a gene: 8. The CDR3 loop spans 15 amino acids. From germline, CDR1 is SGHVS and CDR2 FNYEAQ. The V call is TRBV7-6, the J call TRBJ2-7; the match to TRBD1 covers 9 bases. Material for sequencing was PBMCs. This receptor was obtained from a boy younger than 10 in good health and CMV-seronegative. CDR3 protein: CASSSEIGQGYEQYF. The CDR3 nucleotides are TGTGCCAGCAGCTCAGAAATAGGACAGGGGTACGAGCAGTACTTC.